The TCR beta chain under discussion was sequenced for a study of vaccination effects on CD4 cells after COVID-19. As for the study in general: Peptide-pool stimulation followed by sequencing identified expanded antigen-specific CD4+ clonotypes in the ViraFEST assay.

On this clone: The antigen is unknown. The same CDR3 is also encoded by other DNA sequences in this sample.

Researchers isolated CD4+ T cells once approximately 10 days of culture had elapsed. Participants were vaccinated with two doses of either the BNT162b2 or mRNA-1273 vaccine. Only in-frame clones appear in the TCRdb table, and some are missing; sequencing was by immunoSEQ multiplex PCR. The table has roughly 40,000 clones, around 71% seen once; the top ten hold less than 9.5%. With 0 bases removed from V and 5 bases from J, the gap between germline ends came to 10 bases. The CDR3 totals 13 residues. CDR1 is GTSNPN and CDR2 is SVGIG in the germline V gene (reference sequence). The rearrangement uses TRBV30 and TRBJ2-5; D remains ambiguous. The sequenced sample was CD4+ T cells from PBMCs cultured without peptide, obtained after COVID-19 vaccination. The sequence came from a human donor who received a COVID-19 vaccine. The CDR3 coding sequence is TGTGCCTGGAGTGTCCGGTTACGGGAGACCCAGTACTTC. Its protein is CAWSVRLRETQYF.